Below are 21 T cell receptor beta chains sequenced from a single sample in a study of siplizumab effects on memory and regulatory T cells. Sequencing used immunoSEQ multiplex PCR; TCRdb keeps in-frame clones, though not all of them. The sample has 85,000 to 120,000 clones; more than 85% are singletons. Sequenced sample: CD4+ T cells sorted from blood. These receptors were taken from a human donor in good health.

The rearrangement joins TRBV7-2 to TRBJ2-5; perhaps D is TRBD1 or TRBD2 (5 bases each). The CDR3 is 16 amino acids. Germline V lookup: CDR1 SGHTA, CDR2 FQGNSA. The V and J ends lost 1 base and 3 bases respectively, with 15 bases between them. CDR3 sequence (DNA): TGTGCCAGCAGCTTAGAATCGGGTGGGACGAAAGAGACCCAGTACTTC. Its translation is CASSLESGGTKETQYF. Combining the CDR3 with reference TRBV7-2 and TRBJ2-5 gives the whole variable domain GAGVSQSPSNKVTEKGKDVELRCDPISGHTALYWYRQSLGQGLEFLIYFQGNSAPDKSGLPSDRFSAERTGGSVSTLTIQRTQQEDSAVYLCASSLESGGTKETQYFGPGTRLLVL.

The chain carries TRBV7-9 and TRBJ2-5; D may be TRBD2 (5 bases). The CDR3 is made up of 14 amino acids. Germline loops: CDR1 SEHNR, CDR2 FQNEAQ (reference sequence). The ends were cut back, 0 bases at V and 4 bases at J, with 9 bases in the middle. The DNA of the CDR3 is TGTGCCAGCAGCTTAGCGGGAGTGTCAGAGACCCAGTACTTC. Translation gives CASSLAGVSETQYF.

On this clone: A junction boundary mismatches the germline segment, possibly from a read error. This chain joins TRBV19 and TRBJ2-2, with D uncertain. The CDR3 length is 14 residues. Germline CDR1 reads LNHDA; CDR2 reads SQIVND (reference sequence). The CDR3 DNA follows: TGTGCCAGTAGAATAGGGATGGGGACCGGGGAGCTGTTTTTT. Its protein is CASRIGMGTGELFF. Complete variable domain (other parts from reference TRBV19 and TRBJ2-2): DGGITQSPKYLFRKEGQNVTLSCEQNLNHDAMYWYRQDPGQGLRLIYYSQIVNDFQKGDIAEGYSVSREKKESFPLTVTSAQKNPTAFYLCASRIGMGTGELFFGEGSRLTVL.

This clone was counted a single time. V and J are TRBV27 and TRBJ2-5; possibly TRBD1 for D (5 bases). The CDR3 extends over 15 amino acids. V lost 2 bases and J 9 bases, leaving 19 bases between the germline ends. CDR1 MNHEY and CDR2 SMNVEV come from the germline V gene (reference sequence). CDR3 DNA sequence: TGTGCCAGCAGTTTAAAGTTCGACTCGACGACAGCCCAGTACTTC. It codes for CASSLKFDSTTAQYF.

V gene TRBV7-9 combines with J gene TRBJ2-3; 8 bases are a match to TRBD2. With 1 base clipped from V and 3 bases from J, the junction kept 6 bases outside the gene matches. CDR1 SEHNR and CDR2 FQNEAQ come from the germline V gene (reference sequence). This CDR3 has 16 residues. CDR3 loop: CASSLGAGLATDTQYF. The CDR3 DNA is TGTGCCAGCAGCTTAGGCGCAGGACTAGCAACAGATACGCAGTATTTT.

The chain employs TRBV5-1 and TRBJ2-5; unclear D gene. The ends were cut back, 2 bases at V and 0 bases at J, with 8 bases in the middle. Germline V lookup: CDR1 SGHRS, CDR2 YFSETQ. CDR3 length: 14 amino acids. Here the CDR3 DNA reads TGCGCCAGCAGCTTCCAATGGGACCAAGAGACCCAGTACTTC. Translated: CASSFQWDQETQYF. The variable domain in full, completed from reference TRBV5-1 and TRBJ2-5, reads KAGVTQTPRYLIKTRGQQVTLSCSPISGHRSVSWYQQTPGQGLQFLFEYFSETQRNKGNFPGRFSGRQFSNSRSEMNVSTLELGDSALYLCASSFQWDQETQYFGPGTRLLVL.

V usage is TRBV28 and J usage is TRBJ2-4; D is perhaps TRBD2 (5 bases). Trimming took 7 bases from V and 0 from J, leaving 10 bases between them. The CDR3 sequence is 14 residues long. CDR1 MDHEN and CDR2 SYDVKM come from the germline V gene. The CDR3 sequence: CASTFAGAKNIQYF. The CDR3 DNA reads as TGTGCCAGCACTTTCGCGGGAGCCAAAAACATTCAGTACTTC.

The chain uses TRBV6-4 and TRBJ1-5; D is undetermined. Germline V gene sequence: CDR1 MRHNA, CDR2 SNTAGT. This CDR3 comprises 15 residues. V lost 5 bases and J lost 0, with 11 bases in between. The CDR3 is CASSQHPHSNQPQHF. The CDR3, as DNA: TGTGCCAGCAGTCAGCACCCCCATAGCAATCAGCCCCAGCATTTT.

DNA for the CDR3: TGTGCCAGCAGTGCAGGGGGGTCTGGCAATCAGCCCCAGCATTTT. Translated, it gives CASSAGGSGNQPQHF. V and J are TRBV28 and TRBJ1-5; TRBD1 matches 7 bases. Germline CDR1 is MDHEN and CDR2 is SYDVKM. J lost 2 bases, V lost 5 bases, and 6 bases had no gene match. The CDR3 has 15 residues.

V is TRBV5-8 and J is TRBJ1-4, with D unresolved. This CDR3 is 15 amino acids long. The V and J ends lost 4 bases and 8 bases respectively, with 18 bases between them. In germline, CDR1 is SGHTS, CDR2 YDEGEE. The CDR3, as DNA: TGTGCCAGCAGCCCCCGCACTCCCGGTCCCGAAAAACTGTTTTTT. This gives the protein CASSPRTPGPEKLFF.

This chain links TRBV6-5 with TRBJ2-5; perhaps TRBD1 as D (5 bases). Germline loops: CDR1 MNHEY, CDR2 SVGAGI. The CDR3 runs to 14 residues. Trimming pared 0 bases from V and 2 bases from J, leaving 7 bases between. CDR3 sequence reads: CASSYSTAQETQYF. CDR3 DNA: TGTGCCAGCAGTTACTCGACAGCTCAAGAGACCCAGTACTTC.

The chain uses TRBV18 and TRBJ1-3, with 7 bases aligning to TRBD1. There are 17 residues in the CDR3. V lost 3 bases, J lost 0 bases, and 8 bases stayed unmatched. In germline, CDR1 is KGHSH, CDR2 LQKENI. CDR3 loop: CASSPAGQKYSGNTIYF. The CDR3 DNA sequence: TGTGCCAGCTCACCCGCGGGACAGAAGTACTCTGGAAACACCATATATTTT. Supplemented by reference TRBV18 and TRBJ1-3, the full variable domain reads NAGVMQNPRHLVRRRGQEARLRCSPMKGHSHVYWYRQLPEEGLKFMVYLQKENIIDESGMPKERFSAEFPKEGPSILRIQQVVRGDSAAYFCASSPAGQKYSGNTIYFGEGSWLTVV.

This sequence joins TRBV5-8 and TRBJ1-1; D is ambiguous. The CDR3 runs 16 residues. Germline assignment: CDR1 SGHTS and CDR2 YDEGEE. With 3 bases removed from V and 5 bases from J, the gap between germline ends came to 20 bases. CDR3 coding DNA: TGTGCCAGCAGCTACCGAGTGGAAGGGAGAAGTACTGAAGCTTTCTTT. It specifies CASSYRVEGRSTEAFF. Full variable domain (remainder filled in from reference TRBV5-8 and TRBJ1-1): EAGVTQSPTHLIKTRGQQATLRCSPISGHTSVYWYQQALGLGLQFLLWYDEGEERNRGNFPPRFSGRQFPNYSSELNVNALELEDSALYLCASSYRVEGRSTEAFFGQGTRLTVV.

This chain uses TRBV2 with TRBJ1-4, with no clear D. The CDR3 runs 16 residues. Looked up from germline, CDR1 is SNHLY and CDR2 is FYNNEI. Trimming removed 6 bases at V and 0 bases at J, with 14 bases between. CDR3 sequence reads: CASSREHRATNEKLFF. CDR3 bases: TGTGCCAGCAGCCGAGAACACCGTGCAACTAATGAAAAACTGTTTTTT.

This chain uses TRBV5-1 with TRBJ1-1; 8 bases are shared with TRBD1. Germline-derived CDR1 and CDR2 are SGHRS and YFSETQ. The CDR3 is made up of 17 amino acids. The ends lost 4 bases at V and 4 bases at J; junction bases unmatched: 15. CDR3 loop: CASSPWTGSQLSTEAFF. As DNA, the CDR3 is TGCGCCAGCAGCCCCTGGACAGGGTCCCAACTGAGCACTGAAGCTTTCTTT.

The gene calls are TRBV6-1 and TRBJ2-3, with 8 bases matching TRBD2. Germline V CDR1 and CDR2: MNHNS, SASEGT. This CDR3 contains 14 residues. V shed 4 bases, J shed 7 bases, and the junction held 7 bases outside the gene matches. The CDR3 region has the DNA TGTGCCAGCAGTGGTAGCGGGATGTCAAATACGCAGTATTTT. This translates into CASSGSGMSNTQYF.

CDR3 DNA: TGTGCCAGCAGCCAAGTTCGAACGCATACGCAGTATTTT. Translation gives CASSQVRTHTQYF. V usage is TRBV14 and J usage is TRBJ2-3; D is uncertain. V was clipped by 1 base and J by 7 bases, with 9 bases between them. Germline V CDR1 and CDR2: SGHDN, FVKESK. The CDR3 covers 13 residues.

The V gene is TRBV6-6, the J gene TRBJ2-3; D unresolved. V gave up 4 bases and J gave up 4 bases, with 6 bases separating them. The germline V gene has CDR1 MNHNY and CDR2 SVGAGI (reference sequence). The CDR3 extends over 12 amino acids. CDR3 residues: CASSSVADTQYF. The CDR3 DNA reads TGTGCCAGCAGTTCTGTTGCAGATACGCAGTATTTT.

The chain is built from TRBV6-1 and TRBJ2-3, with TRBD1 matching 7 bases. The CDR3 is 14 residues long. Looked up from germline, CDR1 is MNHNS and CDR2 is SASEGT. The V and J ends lost 7 bases and 2 bases, in that order; junction bases with no gene match: 6. CDR3 nucleotides: TGTGCCAGCAAACCCGGGACAGTCACAGATACGCAGTATTTT. This codes for CASKPGTVTDTQYF.

About this clone itself: Compared with germline, one end of the junction differs, possibly owing to a read error. The CDR3 reads CTSSSSPGLKEETQYF. CDR3 nucleotides: TGTACCAGCAGCTCGTCACCGGGACTCAAAGAAGAGACCCAGTACTTC. The chain links TRBV11-2 to TRBJ2-5, with D tentatively TRBD2 (6 bases). The CDR3 totals 16 residues. The germline CDR1 and CDR2 sequences are SGHAT and FQNNGV.

The chain recombines TRBV5-4 with TRBJ1-2; 7 bases are shared with TRBD1. This CDR3 has 17 residues. CDR1 and CDR2 (germline): SGHNT, YYREEE (reference sequence). The junction had 16 bases not matched to a gene; V was cut back by 4 bases and J by 4 bases. CDR3 region: CASSTLATGFNGYGYTF. DNA for the CDR3: TGTGCCAGCAGCACATTGGCGACAGGGTTTAACGGCTATGGCTACACCTTC.